This T cell receptor (beta chain) was identified during a study of cytomegalovirus exposure and HLA in healthy donors. Study conclusions and caveats: Analysis was performed later, and it showed HLA-associated TCR beta chains to be more clonally expanded than equally common others. TRBV6-2, TRBV6-3 and some other V segments were unresolvable in 87-base-pair reads.

The CDR3 runs 15 residues. Germline CDR1 and CDR2: MDHEN and SYDVKM. The germline V and J ends were trimmed by 5 bases and 0 bases, with 10 bases remaining between them. As to this clone: Its antigen is as yet unknown.

The PCR had 60 Vbeta and 13 Jbeta primers. Libraries were prepared by immunoSEQ multiplex PCR; TCRdb keeps only in-frame clonotypes and omits some of them. Altogether roughly 130,000 clones are present, about 80% being singletons, with the ten largest covering around 3%. The material sequenced was PBMCs. This clonotype was obtained from a boy aged 2 to 9 in good health and CMV-seronegative. The rearrangement links TRBV28 to TRBJ1-4, with D unresolved. The CDR3 is CASSPIRSTNEKLFF. For the CDR3, the DNA is TGTGCCAGCAGTCCGATCAGGTCAACTAATGAAAAACTGTTTTTT.